This record looks at one T cell receptor (beta chain) sequence and its context. Its specificity is not known. The junction departs from the called germline gene at one end, perhaps through a read error. The CDR3 length is 14 residues. CDR1 is MNHEY and CDR2 is SVGAGI in the germline V gene. These data belong to a study of tumor and adjacent non-tumor tissue in lung cancer. On the study more broadly: Patients were aged about 30 to 80, 9 to 10 men and about five women, stage I to III. Findings of the study overall: Normal lung showed higher cumulative top 100 clone frequency than tumor.

No cell sorting was done before RNA was extracted from the tissue. Distant lung tissue was collected more than 3 cm away from the tumor edge. Three rounds of nested PCR, following a modified ARM-PCR protocol, produced the TCRbeta library. Each CDR3 protein is one row after TCRdb ran MiXCR on the multiplex PCR reads. The table includes 40,000 to 50,000 distinct CDR3 sequences, 60% to 65% detected once. The receptor was derived from a woman aged 70-85 years with non-small cell lung cancer. The chain combines TRBV6-5 with TRBJ2-3; D uncertain. The source material was distant non-tumor lung tissue. Here the CDR3 reads CASSYDNSTDTQYF. The CDR3 coding sequence is TGTGCCAGCAGTTACGACAATTCCACAGATACACAGTATTTT.